This TCR beta chain was obtained from a study of blood T cell repertoires in COVID-19. Looking at the study overall: Acute-phase and convalescent COVID-19 samples originated in the United States, Italy and Spain. PBMCs, B-cell-depleted T cells, or T cells were the source of the cDNA or gDNA that made up the material.

Generated by immunoSEQ multiplex PCR, the TCRdb table keeps only in-frame clones and is missing some. This table holds about 110,000 clones, approximately 80% found once. From germline, CDR1 is SQVTM and CDR2 ANQGSEA. There are 12 residues in the CDR3. Losses at the gene ends were 6 bases for V and 8 bases for J; bases not matched to a gene: 7. This chain joins TRBV29-1 and TRBJ2-1; 7 bases are shared with TRBD2. The TCR sequence derives from a man older than 75 with acute or convalescent COVID-19. Sequences were obtained from peripheral blood. CDR3 in DNA: TGCAGCGTGACTAGCCGGAGCTATGAGCAGTTCTTC. This encodes CSVTSRSYEQFF.